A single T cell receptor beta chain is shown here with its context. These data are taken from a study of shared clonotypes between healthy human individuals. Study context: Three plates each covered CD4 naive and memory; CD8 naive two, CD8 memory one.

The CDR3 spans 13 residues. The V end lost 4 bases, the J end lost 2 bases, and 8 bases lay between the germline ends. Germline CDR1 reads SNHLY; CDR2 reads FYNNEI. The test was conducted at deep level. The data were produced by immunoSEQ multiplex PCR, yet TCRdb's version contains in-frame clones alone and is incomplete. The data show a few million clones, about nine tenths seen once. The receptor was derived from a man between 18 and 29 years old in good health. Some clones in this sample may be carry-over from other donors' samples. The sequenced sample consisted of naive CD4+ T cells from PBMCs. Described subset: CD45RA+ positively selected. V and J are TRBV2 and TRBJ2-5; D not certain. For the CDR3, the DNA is TGTGCCAGCAGTGTTTGGCCTCAAGAGACCCAGTACTTC. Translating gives CASSVWPQETQYF.